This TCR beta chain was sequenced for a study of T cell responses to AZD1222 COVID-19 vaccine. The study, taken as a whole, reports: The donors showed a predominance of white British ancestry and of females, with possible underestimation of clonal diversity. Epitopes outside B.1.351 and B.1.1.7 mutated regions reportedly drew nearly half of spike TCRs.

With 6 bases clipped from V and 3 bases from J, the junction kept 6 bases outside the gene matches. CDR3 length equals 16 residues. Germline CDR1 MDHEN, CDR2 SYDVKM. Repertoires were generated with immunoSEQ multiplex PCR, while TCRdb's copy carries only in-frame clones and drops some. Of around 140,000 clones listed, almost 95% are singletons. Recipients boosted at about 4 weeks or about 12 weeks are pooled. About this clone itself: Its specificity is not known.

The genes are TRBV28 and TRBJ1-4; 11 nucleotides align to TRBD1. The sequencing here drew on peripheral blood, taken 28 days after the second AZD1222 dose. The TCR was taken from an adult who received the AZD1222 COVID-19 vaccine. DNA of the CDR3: TGTGCCAGCAGCACGGGACAGGGGGGCGCTAATGAAAAACTGTTTTTT. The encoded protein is CASSTGQGGANEKLFF.